This T cell receptor beta chain was captured in a study of T cell clusters in autoimmune cytopenias. The CDR3 extends over 15 amino acids. The germline gives CDR1 SGHNT, CDR2 YYREEE (reference sequence). TRB was amplified from roughly 250 ng of peripheral blood genomic DNA per sample. TRB was amplified by touch-down multiplex PCR, primer pools A and B combined. TCRdb re-called the multiplex PCR reads, yielding one record per CDR3 amino acid sequence without DNA. This specimen shows more than 13,000 distinct CDR3 sequences; the ten leading clones hold under 2.5%. The chain has TRBV5-4 and TRBJ2-1; the D gene TCRdb calls, TRBD2, cannot be checked with no DNA. This TCR was recovered from a human donor with an autoimmune cytopenia or autoimmune hepatitis (not recorded which). The sequencing input was peripheral blood. The CDR3 protein is CASSLERGGQGEQFF.